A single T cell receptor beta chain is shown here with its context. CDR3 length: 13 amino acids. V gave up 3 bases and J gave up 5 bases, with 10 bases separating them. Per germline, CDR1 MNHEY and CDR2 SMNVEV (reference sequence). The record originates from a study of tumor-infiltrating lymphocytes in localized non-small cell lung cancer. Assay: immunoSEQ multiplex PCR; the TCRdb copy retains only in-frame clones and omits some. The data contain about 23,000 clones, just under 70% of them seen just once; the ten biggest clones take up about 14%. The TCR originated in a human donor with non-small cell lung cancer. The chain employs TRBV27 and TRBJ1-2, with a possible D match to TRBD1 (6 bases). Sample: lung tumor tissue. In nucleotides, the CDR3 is TGTGCCAGCAGTTTGGGGACAAATTATGGCTACACCTTC. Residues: CASSLGTNYGYTF.